The source of this T cell receptor beta chain is a study of shared clonotypes between healthy human individuals. Study conclusions and caveats: Read depth was anticipated to influence clonotype sharing among donors.

For this clone: Its antigen remains unidentified.

Naive CD8 cells were CD45RO-negative, positively selected for CCR7, excluding terminally differentiated effector memory CD45RA+ cells. Each donor was a Caucasian adult residing in Nashville, Tennessee. The CDR3 is 17 residues long. The repertoire was sequenced with immunoSEQ multiplex PCR; TCRdb's copy has only in-frame clones and lacks some. The sample lists some 1,900,000 clones, approximately 95% seen once, with roughly 1.2% in the top ten. This chain connects TRBV21-1 to TRBJ1-4. TRBV21-1 is deemed a pseudogene. The specimen sequenced was naive CD8+ T cells sorted from blood. This receptor was obtained from a man between 18 and 35 years old in good health. The CDR3, as DNA: TGTGCCAGCAGCAAAGAATCTTCTCGAGGGGCTAATGAAAAACTGTTTTTT. Encoded protein: CASSKESSRGANEKLFF.